The present T cell receptor beta chain was sequenced within a study of cytomegalovirus exposure and HLA in healthy donors. About the study: Of all 370 or so donors who were genotyped, roughly 81% belonged to the Caucasian-associated ancestry cluster. Study results and limitations: A later analysis found that most CMV-associated TCR beta chains appeared HLA-restricted. A later analysis linked some 18,000 TCR beta sequences to HLA alleles at 0.05 false discovery rate. Confirmation in vitro established that a few CMV-associated chains were specific for CMV antigens.

The CDR3 has 13 amino acids. CDR1 and CDR2 (germline): MNHEY, SMNVEV (reference sequence). V was pared by 6 bases and J by 7 bases, with 16 bases between. The PCR ran on 60 Vbeta and 13 Jbeta primers. The data were produced by immunoSEQ multiplex PCR, yet TCRdb's version contains in-frame clones alone and is incomplete. Here the sample spans some 150,000 clones, roughly 80% being singletons. Note on this clone: Its antigen is unknown.

The V and J genes are TRBV27 and TRBJ2-7; D call uncertain. The sequencing sample was made of PBMCs. This receptor was obtained from a man aged 40-50 years in good health and CMV-seronegative. CDR3 sequence (DNA): TGTGCCAGCAGGATAATGGCCGCCGGGGAGCAGTACTTC. It is translated as CASRIMAAGEQYF.